The 23 T cell receptor beta chains below all came from one sample that was sequenced in a study of blood T cell repertoires in COVID-19. Generated by immunoSEQ multiplex PCR, the TCRdb table keeps only in-frame clones and is missing some. Seen here are 70,000 to 75,000 clones, around nine tenths observed once, and the top ten hold less than 6.5%. Sequencing was carried out using peripheral blood. These receptor sequences come from a woman between 18 and 29 years old with acute or convalescent COVID-19.

The chain is built from TRBV7-9 and TRBJ2-3; TRBD2 matches at 7 bases. The CDR3 runs 14 residues. V lost 0 bases and J lost 12; bases outside the gene matches: 9. CDR1 and CDR2 from the germline V gene are SEHNR and FQNEAQ (reference sequence). This CDR3 is CASSLADAGDAQYF. For the CDR3, the DNA is TGTGCCAGCAGCTTAGCGGACGCGGGGGACGCCCAGTATTTT. The variable domain in full, completed from reference TRBV7-9 and TRBJ2-3, reads DTGVSQNPRHKITKRGQNVTFRCDPISEHNRLYWYRQTLGQGPEFLTYFQNEAQLEKSRLLSDRFSAERPKGSFSTLEIQRTEQGDSAMYLCASSLADAGDAQYFGPGTRLTVL.

The rearrangement joins TRBV27 to TRBJ2-4; 10 bases agree with TRBD2. The CDR3 consists of 14 residues. The germline gives CDR1 MNHEY, CDR2 SMNVEV (reference sequence). V was pared by 4 bases and J by 6 bases, with 3 bases of the junction left unmatched. CDR3 nucleotide sequence: TGTGCCAGCAGTTCATGGACTAGCGGAAACATTCAGTACTTC. It specifies CASSSWTSGNIQYF.

This clone came up a few times. V and J are TRBV27 and TRBJ1-1; 7 nucleotides line up with TRBD1. Germline V CDR1 and CDR2: MNHEY, SMNVEV (reference sequence). The V gene end was trimmed by 5 bases and the J gene end by 5 bases; junction bases not matched to a gene: 11. The CDR3 is made up of 15 amino acids. The CDR3 DNA follows: TGTGCCAGCAGTCCGTCGACAGGGAAGGCAACTGAAGCTTTCTTT. It yields the protein CASSPSTGKATEAFF.

The chain combines TRBV6-1 with TRBJ1-6, with a possible D match to TRBD1 (5 bases). This CDR3 has 17 amino acids. Between the trimmed V and J ends, which lost 2 bases and 5 bases, there was a span of 16 bases. In germline, CDR1 is MNHNS, CDR2 SASEGT. CDR3 in amino acids: CASSERPRGFNNSPLHF. For the CDR3, the DNA is TGTGCCAGCAGTGAAAGGCCAAGGGGTTTCAATAATTCACCCCTCCACTTT.

The J gene is TRBJ1-2, the V gene TRBV7-9; tentative D call: TRBD1 (5 bases). CDR1 is SEHNR, CDR2 FQNEAQ, per germline (reference sequence). The CDR3 has 11 residues. With 0 bases removed from V and 10 bases from J, the gap between germline ends came to 6 bases. The chain's CDR3 is CASSLAGVYTF. The CDR3 bases are TGTGCCAGCAGCTTAGCAGGGGTCTACACCTTC.

The V gene is TRBV6-5, the J gene TRBJ2-3; D is perhaps TRBD1 (6 bases). In germline, CDR1 is MNHEY, CDR2 SVGAGI. V was pared by 6 bases and J by 3 bases, with 16 bases between. The CDR3 runs to 15 residues. CDR3 amino acids: CASSTDSLRTDTQYF. CDR3 DNA sequence: TGTGCCAGCAGCACGGACAGCTTACGGACAGATACGCAGTATTTT.

The gene calls are TRBV30 and TRBJ2-6, with 7 nucleotides matching TRBD2. J gave up 6 bases and V 1 base, and 15 bases lay outside the gene matches. Germline lookup yields CDR1 GTSNPN and CDR2 SVGIG (reference sequence). CDR3 length: 18 residues. The CDR3 spells CAWSAPGRDYQKANVLTF. DNA for the CDR3: TGTGCCTGGAGTGCCCCCGGCAGGGACTATCAGAAGGCCAACGTCCTGACTTTC.

This clone was seen once. The chain is built from TRBV15 and TRBJ1-2, with TRBD1 matching 8 bases. The germline CDR1 and CDR2 sequences are LNHNV and YYDKDF (reference sequence). The ends lost 5 bases at V and 7 bases at J; junction bases unmatched: 21. The CDR3 extends over 18 amino acids. In DNA, the CDR3 is TGTGCCACCAGCTGGGGGAGGGACAGGTTTCAGTTCCCCCCTGGCTACACCTTC. Amino acids: CATSWGRDRFQFPPGYTF.

This sequence joins TRBV11-2 and TRBJ2-3; 10 nucleotides align to TRBD2. J was trimmed by 8 bases and V by 4 bases; bases with no gene match: 12. Germline CDR1 reads SGHAT; CDR2 reads FQNNGV. The CDR3 consists of 16 residues. The CDR3: CASSSRLAGGGRTQYF. CDR3 nucleotides: TGTGCCAGCAGCTCCCGGTTAGCGGGAGGCGGGCGTACGCAGTATTTT.

V and J are TRBV29-1 and TRBJ2-1; TRBD2 might be the D (5 bases). The germline V and J ends were trimmed by 0 bases and 7 bases, with 13 bases remaining between them. The germline CDR1 and CDR2 sequences are SQVTM and ANQGSEA. The CDR3 has 14 amino acids. CDR3 sequence: CSVEDRDRRNEQFF. In DNA, the CDR3 is TGCAGCGTTGAAGATCGGGATAGGCGGAATGAGCAGTTCTTC.

The chain joins TRBV11-3 to TRBJ2-1; 8 bases align to TRBD1. The V gene end was trimmed by 4 bases and the J gene end by 8 bases; junction bases not matched to a gene: 4. This CDR3 region has 13 residues. From germline, CDR1 is SGHNT and CDR2 YENEEA. CDR3 sequence (DNA): TGTGCCAGCAGCTCAGGGGGCGGGTATGAGCAGTTCTTC. It is translated as CASSSGGGYEQFF. Full variable domain (remainder filled in from reference TRBV11-3 and TRBJ2-1): EAGVVQSPRYKIIEKKQPVAFWCNPISGHNTLYWYLQNLGQGPELLIRYENEEAVDDSQLPKDRFSAERLKGVDSTLKIQPAELGDSAVYLCASSSGGGYEQFFGPGTRLTVL.

The chain is built from TRBV6-5 and TRBJ2-5; 9 bases are shared with TRBD1. The CDR3 runs 14 residues. Germline loops: CDR1 MNHEY, CDR2 SVGAGI. Germline trimming cut 6 bases from V and 5 bases from J; bases unmatched to any gene: 7. The CDR3 coding sequence is TGTGCCAGCAGCTGGACAGGGGTTAAGGAGACCCAGTACTTC. Translation: CASSWTGVKETQYF.

This sequence joins TRBV11-2 and TRBJ2-1; TRBD1 aligns across 10 bases. Trimming at V came to 5 bases and at J to 13 bases, leaving 11 bases not matched to a gene. Germline-derived CDR1 and CDR2 are SGHAT and FQNNGV. This CDR3 contains 14 residues. The CDR3 nucleotides read TGTGCCAGCAGCCGGGACAGGGGTTCTCTGGGACAGTTCTTC. Its protein is CASSRDRGSLGQFF.

The rearrangement links TRBV7-4 to TRBJ1-3; a weak D match, TRBD1 (6 bases). The CDR3 length is 16 residues. V was pared by 5 bases and J by 0 bases, with 14 bases between. Germline-derived CDR1 and CDR2 are SGHVT and SQSDAQ. CDR3 nucleotides: TGTGCCAGCAGCAAGGACAGCTTATACTCTGGAAACACCATATATTTT. This translates into CASSKDSLYSGNTIYF.

The chain employs TRBV10-3 and TRBJ1-6; no reliable D call. This CDR3 region has 13 residues. The V end was cut by 2 bases, the J end by 9 bases, with 8 bases between. The germline V gene has CDR1 ENHRY and CDR2 SYGVKD. For the CDR3, the DNA is TGTGCCATCAGTGAGGACTGGCGTTCACCCCTCCACTTT. Protein sequence: CAISEDWRSPLHF.

The chain recombines TRBV7-9 with TRBJ2-2; 10 bases match TRBD2. The J segment lost 1 base and the V segment lost 2 bases, leaving 4 bases of the junction unmatched. The CDR3 is made up of 17 amino acids. Germline-derived CDR1 and CDR2 are SEHNR and FQNEAQ (reference sequence). The CDR3 DNA is TGTGCCAGCAGCTTACCCAGCGGGGGGGTGAACACCGGGGAGCTGTTTTTT. It is translated as CASSLPSGGVNTGELFF.

The chain uses TRBV10-1 and TRBJ2-1; 9 nucleotides align to TRBD2. Looked up from germline, CDR1 is WNHNN and CDR2 is SYGVQD (reference sequence). This CDR3 has 16 amino acids. V shed 0 bases and J 8 bases; nucleotides not matched to a gene: 8. CDR3 nucleotides: TGCGCCAGCAGTGAGTCGGGTAGCGGGAGTGAGTATGAGCAGTTCTTC. This sequence encodes CASSESGSGSEYEQFF.

This rearrangement joins TRBV15 to TRBJ1-2; a possible D gene is TRBD1 (5 bases). The CDR3 extends over 17 amino acids. CDR1 and CDR2 from the germline V gene are LNHNV and YYDKDF (reference sequence). Trimming cost V 0 bases and J 2 bases, with 16 bases left between them. The CDR3 sequence is CATSRDGSINRNYGYTF. DNA for the CDR3: TGTGCCACCAGCAGAGATGGGTCAATTAACAGGAACTATGGCTACACCTTC. The whole variable domain, filled in from reference TRBV15 and TRBJ1-2, reads DAMVIQNPRYQVTQFGKPVTLSCSQTLNHNVMYWYQQKSSQAPKLLFHYYDKDFNNEADTPDNFQSRRPNTSFCFLDIRSPGLGDTAMYLCATSRDGSINRNYGYTFGSGTRLTVV.

This chain uses TRBV11-2 with TRBJ2-6; 10 bases match TRBD1. With V trimmed by 5 bases and J by 3 bases, 7 bases remained unmatched. In germline, CDR1 is SGHAT, CDR2 FQNNGV. The CDR3 consists of 17 residues. The CDR3 coding sequence is TGTGCCAGCAGCCCAACGACAGGGGGCCGTGGGGCCAACGTCCTGACTTTC. It codes for CASSPTTGGRGANVLTF.

The chain combines TRBV25-1 with TRBJ2-3; tentative D call: TRBD2 (6 bases). This CDR3 is built from 15 residues. The germline V gene has CDR1 MGHDK and CDR2 SYGVNS. The ends were cut back, 1 base at V and 0 bases at J, with 8 bases in the middle. The CDR3 coding sequence is TGTGCCAGCAGTGAATGGGGGACTAGCACAGATACGCAGTATTTT. It codes for CASSEWGTSTDTQYF.

The J gene is TRBJ1-4, the V gene TRBV6-5; 9 positions agree with TRBD1. The V gene's germline CDR1 is MNHEY and CDR2 SVGAGI. Unmatched junction bases numbered 6, after V lost 6 bases and J lost 7 bases. This CDR3 has 14 amino acids. The CDR3 coding sequence is TGTGCCAGCAGGCCGACAGGGGGGAGTGAAAAACTGTTTTTT. Translating gives CASRPTGGSEKLFF.

This chain connects TRBV28 to TRBJ2-3; the match to TRBD2 covers 11 bases. V was pared by 3 bases and J by 5 bases, with 10 bases of the junction left unmatched. Germline CDR1 reads MDHEN; CDR2 reads SYDVKM. There are 17 residues in the CDR3. CDR3 amino acids: CASSLSSGGAEGDTQYF. The DNA for the CDR3 is TGTGCCAGCAGTTTGAGTAGCGGGGGGGCCGAGGGAGATACGCAGTATTTT.

The genes are TRBV2 and TRBJ2-6, with D uncertain. The CDR3 runs to 15 residues. V lost 4 bases and J lost 0, with 7 bases in between. Germline CDR1 SNHLY, CDR2 FYNNEI. In DNA form, the CDR3 reads TGTGCCAGCAGTGTACTTAGCTCTGGGGCCAACGTCCTGACTTTC. Its translation: CASSVLSSGANVLTF.